A single sample gave rise to the 17 T cell receptor beta chains below, sequenced in a study of cytomegalovirus exposure and HLA in healthy donors. PCR was performed using 60 Vbeta and 13 Jbeta primers. Repertoires were generated with immunoSEQ multiplex PCR, while TCRdb's copy carries only in-frame clones and drops some. The sample yields over 65,000 clones, approximately 77% seen once. Sequenced sample: PBMCs. The receptors here all came from a woman aged 25 to 45 in good health and CMV-seropositive.

The chain has TRBV7-2 and TRBJ1-6; the match to TRBD1 covers 7 bases. Germline values: CDR1 SGHTA, CDR2 FQGNSA. The J segment lost 14 bases and the V segment lost 1 base, leaving 23 bases of the junction unmatched. This CDR3 has 19 residues. The CDR3 region is CASSLGDSGTATYPRTLHF. For the CDR3, the DNA is TGTGCCAGCAGCTTAGGAGACTCCGGGACAGCGACATACCCAAGGACCCTCCACTTT.

The chain recombines TRBV6-5 with TRBJ2-7; 8 bases align to TRBD2. Losses at the gene ends were 8 bases for V and 1 base for J; bases not matched to a gene: 10. The germline V gene has CDR1 MNHEY and CDR2 SVGAGI. The CDR3 runs to 15 residues. CDR3 nucleotide sequence: TGTGCCAGCGCTGAAATGGGCGGGGGGTCCTACGAGCAGTACTTC. Translating it yields CASAEMGGGSYEQYF.

The rearrangement uses TRBV11-2 and TRBJ2-4; 13 nucleotides match TRBD2. V gave up 1 base and J gave up 3 bases; unmatched junction bases: 3. This CDR3 has 17 residues. Germline V gene lookup returns CDR1 SGHAT and CDR2 FQNNGV. The CDR3 region has the DNA TGTGCCAGCAGCTTAGGCGGACTAGCGGGGGACAAAAACATTCAGTACTTC. This encodes CASSLGGLAGDKNIQYF.

CDR3 region: CSASVPYEQYF. The CDR3 DNA reads as TGCAGTGCTAGCGTCCCCTACGAGCAGTACTTC. This chain uses TRBV20-1 with TRBJ2-7; D gene unclear. Trimming pared 3 bases from V and 2 bases from J, leaving 5 bases between. This CDR3 spans 11 amino acids. Germline V lookup: CDR1 DFQATT, CDR2 SNEGSKA (reference sequence).

The gene calls are TRBV2 and TRBJ2-3; 7 bases line up with TRBD1. This CDR3 region has 15 residues. CDR1 SNHLY and CDR2 FYNNEI come from the germline V gene. After removal of 8 bases from V and 2 bases from J, the junction contained 10 bases not matched to a gene. CDR3 in amino acids: CASLDRDRNTDTQYF. CDR3 coding DNA: TGTGCCAGCCTTGACAGGGATAGGAACACAGATACGCAGTATTTT.

This clone has only one observation. The V call is TRBV30, the J call TRBJ2-7; no reliable D call. The CDR3 sequence is 13 residues long. V gave up 2 bases and J gave up 3 bases, with 11 bases separating them. CDR1 and CDR2 from the germline V gene are GTSNPN and SVGIG (reference sequence). The CDR3 protein is CAWSHGSDYEQYF. In DNA, the CDR3 is TGTGCCTGGAGTCACGGGTCCGACTACGAGCAGTACTTC.

Here the CDR3 reads CASSPEGTGGGYTF. CDR3 nucleotide sequence: TGTGCCAGCAGTCCCGAAGGGACAGGGGGTGGCTACACCTTC. The gene calls are TRBV6-4 and TRBJ1-2; 11 bases are a match to TRBD1. The CDR3 runs 14 residues. Losses at the gene ends were 5 bases for V and 7 bases for J; bases not matched to a gene: 6. CDR1 MRHNA and CDR2 SNTAGT come from the germline V gene.

The chain joins TRBV7-2 to TRBJ2-3, with unresolved D. Germline V gene sequence: CDR1 SGHTA, CDR2 FQGNSA. CDR3 length: 13 residues. Trimming removed 1 base from V and 11 bases from J, with 13 bases in between. The DNA for the CDR3 is TGTGCCAGCAGCTTAGAGCCGAACCCGAGGCAGTATTTT. It specifies CASSLEPNPRQYF.

This clone appeared a few times. The rearrangement links TRBV7-6 to TRBJ1-5; D is undetermined. The CDR3 covers 14 residues. The germline V gene encodes CDR1 SGHVS and CDR2 FNYEAQ. Trimming stripped 1 base from V and 7 bases from J, with 11 bases between. CDR3 region: CASSLVSGNQPQHF. DNA of the CDR3: TGTGCCAGCAGCTTAGTCTCCGGGAACCAGCCCCAGCATTTT. The full variable domain, completed using reference TRBV7-6 and TRBJ1-5, is GAGVSQSPRYKVTKRGQDVALRCDPISGHVSLYWYRQALGQGPEFLTYFNYEAQQDKSGLPNDRFSAERPEGSISTLTIQRTEQRDSAMYRCASSLVSGNQPQHFGDGTRLSIL.

The genes are TRBV28 and TRBJ2-7; D gene uncertain. Trimming stripped 2 bases from V and 0 bases from J, with 11 bases between. The CDR3 totals 15 residues. Germline V gene data show CDR1 as MDHEN and CDR2 as SYDVKM. The CDR3 DNA sequence: TGTGCCAGCAGTTTAAGCATTTCGAGCTCCTACGAGCAGTACTTC. The encoded protein is CASSLSISSSYEQYF.

The chain is built from TRBV4-1 and TRBJ1-2; 8 bases map to TRBD1. This CDR3 contains 14 residues. Looked up from germline, CDR1 is MGHRA and CDR2 is YSYEKL. J lost 7 bases, V lost 4 bases, and 8 bases had no gene match. The CDR3 DNA sequence: TGCGCCAGCAGCCCGGGACAGGAAAGTGGTGGCTACACCTTC. Protein product: CASSPGQESGGYTF.

The chain recombines TRBV4-1 with TRBJ2-3, with D maybe TRBD2 (6 bases). Germline V gene lookup returns CDR1 MGHRA and CDR2 YSYEKL. Between the trimmed V and J ends, which lost 4 bases and 0 bases, there was a span of 20 bases. The CDR3 runs 18 residues. The CDR3 loop reads CASSLRAGPYSSTDTQYF. The CDR3 nucleotides are TGCGCCAGCAGCCTTCGGGCGGGACCCTATTCTAGCACAGATACGCAGTATTTT.

This chain joins TRBV19 and TRBJ2-3, with TRBD2 identical over 12 bases. Germline CDR1 reads LNHDA; CDR2 reads SQIVND (reference sequence). The J segment lost 1 base and the V segment lost 4 bases, leaving 3 bases of the junction unmatched. The CDR3 extends over 16 amino acids. The CDR3 loop is CASSTLAGGGTDTQYF. CDR3 nucleotide sequence: TGTGCCAGTAGTACTCTAGCGGGAGGGGGCACAGATACGCAGTATTTT.

J is TRBJ2-5 and V is TRBV7-8; 14 nucleotides agree with TRBD2. Germline V gene data show CDR1 as SGHVS and CDR2 as FQNEAQ. The CDR3 length is 19 residues. J was trimmed by 4 bases and V by 5 bases; bases with no gene match: 15. CDR3 DNA: TGTGCCAGCAGCGTAAGGACTAGCGGGAGGTGGAAGTTCTCAGAGACCCAGTACTTC. It is translated as CASSVRTSGRWKFSETQYF. The variable domain in full, completed from reference TRBV7-8 and TRBJ2-5, reads GAGVSQSPRYKVAKRGQDVALRCDPISGHVSLFWYQQALGQGPEFLTYFQNEAQLDKSGLPSDRFFAERPEGSVSTLKIQRTQQEDSAVYLCASSVRTSGRWKFSETQYFGPGTRLLVL.

The chain is built from TRBV5-1 and TRBJ1-1, with a tentative D call TRBD1 (5 bases). V lost 0 bases and J 4 bases, leaving 13 bases between the germline ends. The length of the CDR3 is 15 residues. The V gene's germline CDR1 is SGHRS and CDR2 YFSETQ. The CDR3 DNA follows: TGCGCCAGCAGCTTGGGAAGGGACGGGGGCACTGAAGCTTTCTTT. As protein: CASSLGRDGGTEAFF.

This clone was recorded once. CDR3 in DNA: TGTGCCTCCCACGACACTGGGGCCACCGGGGAGCTGTTTTTT. Translation gives CASHDTGATGELFF. The V call is TRBV6-5, the J call TRBJ2-2, with D maybe TRBD1 (5 bases). The CDR3 sequence is 14 residues long. Germline V gene data show CDR1 as MNHEY and CDR2 as SVGAGI. V dropped 11 bases and J dropped 4 bases, with 17 bases sitting between them.

This sequence joins TRBV5-6 and TRBJ2-5; weak D call: TRBD2 (6 bases). Germline lookup yields CDR1 SGHDT and CDR2 YYEEEE. V lost 4 bases and J lost 4, with 23 bases in between. The CDR3 extends over 17 amino acids. CDR3 in DNA: TGTGCCAGCAGCCAAGAAGCGACTGGAGGGATCCGAGAGACCCAGTACTTC. This codes for CASSQEATGGIRETQYF.